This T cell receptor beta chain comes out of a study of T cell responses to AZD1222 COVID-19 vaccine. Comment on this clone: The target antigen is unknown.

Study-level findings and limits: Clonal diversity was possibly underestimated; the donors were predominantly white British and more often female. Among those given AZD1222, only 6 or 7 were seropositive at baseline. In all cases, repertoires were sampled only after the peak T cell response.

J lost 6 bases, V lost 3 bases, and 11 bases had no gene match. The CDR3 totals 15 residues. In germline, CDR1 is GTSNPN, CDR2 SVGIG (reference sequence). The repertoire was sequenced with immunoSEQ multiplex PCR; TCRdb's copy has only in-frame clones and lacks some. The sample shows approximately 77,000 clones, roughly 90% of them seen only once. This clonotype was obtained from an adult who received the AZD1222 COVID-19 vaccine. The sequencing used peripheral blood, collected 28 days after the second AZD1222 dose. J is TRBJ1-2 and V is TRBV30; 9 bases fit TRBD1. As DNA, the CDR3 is TGTGCCTGGAGGACAGGGGGACCGCCACCGCATGGCTACACCTTC. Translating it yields CAWRTGGPPPHGYTF.